This T cell receptor beta chain came from a study of shared clonotypes between healthy human individuals. TCRdb's copy holds only in-frame clones and misses some; the assay was immunoSEQ multiplex PCR. This sample has 1.6 million or so clones, with 97% to 99% found just once. The germline V and J ends were trimmed by 3 bases and 0 bases, with 13 bases remaining between them. Germline loops: CDR1 SGDLS, CDR2 YYNGEE. The CDR3 covers 16 residues. The origin of this receptor is a man aged 25 to 40 in good health. The chain combines TRBV9 with TRBJ2-4; D perhaps matches TRBD2 (5 bases). Source material: naive CD4+ T cells sorted from blood. Subset defined: CD45RA+ positively selected. The CDR3 bases are TGTGCCAGCAGCGGGAGCGGAGTGGGAGCCAAAAACATTCAGTACTTC. Translated, it gives CASSGSGVGAKNIQYF.